A selection of T cell receptor beta chains follows, all from one sample in a study of early T cells in non-severe SARS-CoV-2 infection. TCRdb analysed the 5' RACE reads with MiXCR anew, one entry per CDR3 protein. The sample yields 60,000 to 75,000 distinct CDR3 sequences, about 12% seen once. The specimen was whole blood. These receptors all stem from an adult who was a healthcare worker with PCR-confirmed SARS-CoV-2 infection or an uninfected control (not recorded which). Both conserved end residues are trimmed from each CDR3.

j_call	v_call	cdr3_length	cdr3_aa
TRBJ2-3	TRBV7-9	13	ASSPPDRYTDTQY
TRBJ2-7	TRBV4-1	11	ASSQDRGNKQY
TRBJ2-7	TRBV5-6	9	ASSLLSEQY
TRBJ1-5	TRBV3-1	12	ASSRGTVNQPQH
TRBJ2-5	TRBV18	14	ASSPPLSTPKETQY
TRBJ1-3	TRBV5-4	13	ASSSKPGAENTIY
TRBJ2-5	TRBV10-3	11	AISEEVRETQY
TRBJ2-2	TRBV24-1	12	ATSDLRRSGELF
TRBJ1-4	TRBV6-1	11	ASRDPKSEKLF
TRBJ2-1	TRBV30	16	AWRERTGTGLLRYEQF
TRBJ2-3	TRBV9	14	ASSVVAGAHTDTQY
TRBJ1-1	TRBV6-6	11	ASRSGPNTEAF
TRBJ2-3	TRBV25-1	13	ASRLSSGGSDTQY
TRBJ2-2	TRBV29-1	12	SVDRQGAAGELF
TRBJ2-1	TRBV6-4	13	ASSPGSEGNNEQF
TRBJ2-7	TRBV12-3/TRBV12-4	12	ASRPGQLPYEQY
TRBJ2-3	TRBV20-1	13	SASMLAGPPDTQY
TRBJ2-1	TRBV6-5	17	ASSSVPGQGRRFYNEQF
TRBJ2-7	TRBV7-2	13	ASSLYGTGLDEQY
TRBJ2-1	TRBV5-5	13	ASSSHGPGGNEQF
TRBJ2-7	TRBV6-5	10	ASSFGGGEQY
TRBJ1-1	TRBV4-3	12	ASSQQTGGAEAF
TRBJ2-3	TRBV6-1	13	ASSGTSLHTDTQY
TRBJ1-5	TRBV6-1	11	ASSGEGGQPQH
TRBJ1-4	TRBV12-3/TRBV12-4	13	ASTPGGTGIEKLF
TRBJ2-3	TRBV19	12	ASSIGQGLETQY
TRBJ2-1	TRBV11-2	10	ASSPLGAGEF
TRBJ2-7	TRBV11-2	14	ASSTRDRGLLYEQY
TRBJ2-7	TRBV11-2	11	ASTFTGTYEQY
TRBJ2-4	TRBV9	10	ASSPGQNIQY
TRBJ2-7	TRBV29-1	13	SVRPASGGNYEQY
TRBJ2-7	TRBV7-9	11	ASSSPVPYEQY
TRBJ1-3	TRBV28	11	ASSFWVGNTIY
TRBJ2-4	TRBV28	9	ASSAGIIQY
TRBJ2-7	TRBV11-2	10	ASSLPSYEQY
TRBJ1-1	TRBV29-1	12	SVEEAPVNTEAF
TRBJ2-1	TRBV2	10	ASRDRGPEQF
TRBJ2-2	TRBV27	15	ASSLSWGAFWPGELF
TRBJ1-1	TRBV30	14	AWIRGRKRANTEAF
TRBJ1-4	TRBV19	13	ASSPRWGSNEKLF
TRBJ2-1	TRBV11-2	11	ASSLNQDNEQF
TRBJ2-2	TRBV20-1	12	SASRPAGTGELF
TRBJ2-3	TRBV5-4	11	AGTSGRSDTQY
TRBJ1-2	TRBV6-1	10	ATYRANYGYT
TRBJ2-1	TRBV29-1	12	SVALAAGYNEQF
TRBJ2-3	TRBV12-5	15	ASGLVLTRVSPDTQY
TRBJ1-6	TRBV12-3/TRBV12-4	11	ASRRRANSPLH
TRBJ1-1	TRBV9	12	ASTPRAWDTEAF
TRBJ2-1	TRBV29-1	12	SVARPEGYNEQF
TRBJ2-7	TRBV3-1	13	ASSQDPRGAYEQY
TRBJ2-3	TRBV7-8	14	ASSLAELAGADTQY
TRBJ2-6	TRBV9	14	ASSPRGLSGANVLT
TRBJ2-7	TRBV18	13	ASSPDLAGRYEQY
TRBJ2-7	TRBV11-2	12	ASSLTGVSGEQY
TRBJ1-2	TRBV7-2	11	ASVTYNNYGYT
TRBJ1-3	TRBV12-3/TRBV12-4	12	ASSSTGAGNTIY
TRBJ2-1	TRBV29-1	16	SVEGLAGGPGTYNEQF
TRBJ1-6	TRBV10-3	11	AISESGSSPLH
TRBJ2-1	TRBV29-1	14	SAIIAGAGSYNEQF